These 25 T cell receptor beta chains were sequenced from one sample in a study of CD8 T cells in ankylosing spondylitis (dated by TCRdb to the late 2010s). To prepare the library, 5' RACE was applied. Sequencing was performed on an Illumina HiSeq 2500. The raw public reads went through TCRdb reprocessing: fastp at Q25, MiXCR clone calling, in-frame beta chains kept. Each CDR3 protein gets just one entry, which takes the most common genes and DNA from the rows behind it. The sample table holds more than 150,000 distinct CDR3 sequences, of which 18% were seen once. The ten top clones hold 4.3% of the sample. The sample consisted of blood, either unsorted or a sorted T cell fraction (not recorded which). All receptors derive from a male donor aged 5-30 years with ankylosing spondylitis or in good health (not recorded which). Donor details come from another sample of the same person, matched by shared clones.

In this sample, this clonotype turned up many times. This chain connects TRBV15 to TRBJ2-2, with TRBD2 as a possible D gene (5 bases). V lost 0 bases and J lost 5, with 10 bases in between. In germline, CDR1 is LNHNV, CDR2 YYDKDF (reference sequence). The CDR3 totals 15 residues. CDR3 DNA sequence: TGTGCCACCAGCAGAGAGTCCAGAGGGACCGGGGAGCTGTTTTTT. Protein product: CATSRESRGTGELFF.

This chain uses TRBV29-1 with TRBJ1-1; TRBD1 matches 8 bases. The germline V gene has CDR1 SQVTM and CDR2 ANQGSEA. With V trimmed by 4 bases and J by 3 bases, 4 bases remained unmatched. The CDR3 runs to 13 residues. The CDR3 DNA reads TGCAGCGTTGGAGACAGGGGTTACACTGAAGCTTTCTTT. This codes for CSVGDRGYTEAFF. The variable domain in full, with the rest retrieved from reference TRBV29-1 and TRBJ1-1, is SAVISQKPSRDICQRGTSLTIQCQVDSQVTMMFWYRQQPGQSLTLIATANQGSEATYESGFVIDKFPISRPNLTFSTLTVSNMSPEDSSIYLCSVGDRGYTEAFFGQGTRLTVV.

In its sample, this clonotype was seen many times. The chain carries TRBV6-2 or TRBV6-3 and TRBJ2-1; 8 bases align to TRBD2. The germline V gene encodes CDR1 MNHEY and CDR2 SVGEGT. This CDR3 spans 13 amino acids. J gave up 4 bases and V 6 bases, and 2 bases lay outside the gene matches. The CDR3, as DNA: TGTGCCAGCAGGCGACTAGCGTACAATGAGCAGTTCTTC. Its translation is CASRRLAYNEQFF.

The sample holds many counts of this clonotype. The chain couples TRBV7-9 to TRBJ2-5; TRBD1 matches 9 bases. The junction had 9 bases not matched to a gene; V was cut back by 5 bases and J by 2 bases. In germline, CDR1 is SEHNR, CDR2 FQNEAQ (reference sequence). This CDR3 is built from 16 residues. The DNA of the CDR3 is TGTGCCAGCAGCGAGGACAGGGGCCCCGTTCAAGAGACCCAGTACTTC. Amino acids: CASSEDRGPVQETQYF.

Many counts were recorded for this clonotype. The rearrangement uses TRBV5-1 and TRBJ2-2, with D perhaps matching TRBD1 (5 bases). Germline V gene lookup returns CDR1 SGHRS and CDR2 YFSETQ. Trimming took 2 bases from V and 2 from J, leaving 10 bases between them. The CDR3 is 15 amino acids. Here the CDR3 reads CASSFRQGNTGELFF. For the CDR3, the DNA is TGCGCCAGCAGCTTTCGGCAGGGAAACACCGGGGAGCTGTTTTTT.

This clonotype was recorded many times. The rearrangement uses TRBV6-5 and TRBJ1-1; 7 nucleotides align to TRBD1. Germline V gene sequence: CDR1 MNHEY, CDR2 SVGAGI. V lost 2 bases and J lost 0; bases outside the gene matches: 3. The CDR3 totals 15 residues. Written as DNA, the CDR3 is TGTGCCAGCAGTTACGGCGGACAGGTGAACACTGAAGCTTTCTTT. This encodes CASSYGGQVNTEAFF.

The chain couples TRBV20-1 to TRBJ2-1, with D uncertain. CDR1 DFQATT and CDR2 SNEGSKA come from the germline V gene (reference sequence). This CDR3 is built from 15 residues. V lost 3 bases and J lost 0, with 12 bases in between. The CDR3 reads CSASRPPRSYNEQFF. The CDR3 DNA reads TGCAGTGCTAGCCGACCCCCTCGCTCCTACAATGAGCAGTTCTTC.

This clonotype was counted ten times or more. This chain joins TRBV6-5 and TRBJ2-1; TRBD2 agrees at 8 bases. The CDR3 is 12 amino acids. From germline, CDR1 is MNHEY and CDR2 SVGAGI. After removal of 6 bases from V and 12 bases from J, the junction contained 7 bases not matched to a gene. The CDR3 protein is CASSPSAGGQFF. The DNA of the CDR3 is TGTGCCAGCAGCCCCTCGGCGGGAGGGCAGTTCTTC.

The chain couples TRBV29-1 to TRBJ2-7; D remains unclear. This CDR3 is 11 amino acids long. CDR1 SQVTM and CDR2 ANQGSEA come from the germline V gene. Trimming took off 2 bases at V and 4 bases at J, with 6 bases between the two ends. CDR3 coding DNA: TGCAGCGTTGAAAGGTTGTACGAGCAGTACGTC. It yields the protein CSVERLYEQYV.

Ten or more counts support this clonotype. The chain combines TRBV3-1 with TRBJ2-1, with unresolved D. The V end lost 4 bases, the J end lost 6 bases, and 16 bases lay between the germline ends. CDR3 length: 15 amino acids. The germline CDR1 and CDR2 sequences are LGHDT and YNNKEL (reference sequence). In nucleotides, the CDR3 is TGTGCCAGCAGCCCAGAATTTCAGCGTGCCAATGAGCAGTTCTTC. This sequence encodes CASSPEFQRANEQFF.

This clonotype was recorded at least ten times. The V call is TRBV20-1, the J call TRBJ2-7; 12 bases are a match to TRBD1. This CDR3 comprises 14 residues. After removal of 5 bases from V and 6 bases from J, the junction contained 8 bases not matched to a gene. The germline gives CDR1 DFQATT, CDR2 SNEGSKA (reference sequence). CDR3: CSAQRGQGAAEQYF. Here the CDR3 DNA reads TGCAGTGCTCAGAGGGGACAGGGGGCGGCCGAGCAGTACTTC.

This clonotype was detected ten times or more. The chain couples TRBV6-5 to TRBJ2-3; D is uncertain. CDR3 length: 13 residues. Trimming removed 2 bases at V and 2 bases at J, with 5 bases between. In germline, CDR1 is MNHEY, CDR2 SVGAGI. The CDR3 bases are TGTGCCAGCAGTTACACGGTCACAGATACGCAGTATTTT. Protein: CASSYTVTDTQYF.

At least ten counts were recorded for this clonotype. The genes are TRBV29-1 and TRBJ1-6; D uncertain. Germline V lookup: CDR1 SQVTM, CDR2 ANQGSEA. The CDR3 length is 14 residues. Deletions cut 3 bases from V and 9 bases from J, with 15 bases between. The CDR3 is CSVDLLGETSPLHF. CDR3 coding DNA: TGCAGCGTTGATCTCCTGGGCGAGACTTCACCCCTCCACTTT.

As DNA, the CDR3 is TGTGCCAGCAGCCAAGATCTGGCCCAGCGGGGCTACAATGAGCAGTTCTTC. Translated, it gives CASSQDLAQRGYNEQFF. This chain uses TRBV4-2 with TRBJ2-1, with 7 bases fitting TRBD2. CDR1 is LGHNA, CDR2 YNFKEQ, per germline. This CDR3 region has 17 residues. The V segment lost 0 bases and the J segment 3 bases; nucleotides outside the gene matches: 8.

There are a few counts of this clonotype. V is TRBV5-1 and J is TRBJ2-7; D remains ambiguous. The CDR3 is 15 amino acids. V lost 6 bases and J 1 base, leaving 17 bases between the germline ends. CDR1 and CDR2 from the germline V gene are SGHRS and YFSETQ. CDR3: CASTPLTDDSYEQYF. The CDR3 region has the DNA TGCGCCAGCACCCCTCTAACCGATGATTCCTACGAGCAGTACTTC.

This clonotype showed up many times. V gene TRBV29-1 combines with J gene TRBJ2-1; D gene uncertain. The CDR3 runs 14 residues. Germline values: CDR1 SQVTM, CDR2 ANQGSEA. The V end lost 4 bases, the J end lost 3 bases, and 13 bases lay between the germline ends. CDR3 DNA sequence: TGCAGCGTTGTAGGGCAGCTCCACTACAATGAGCAGTTCTTC. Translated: CSVVGQLHYNEQFF.

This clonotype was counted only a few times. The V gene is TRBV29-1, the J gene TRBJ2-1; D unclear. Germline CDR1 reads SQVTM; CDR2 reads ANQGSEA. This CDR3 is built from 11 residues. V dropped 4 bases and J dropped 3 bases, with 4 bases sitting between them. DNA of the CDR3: TGCAGCGTTGGCAGCTACAATGAGCAGTTCTTC. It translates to CSVGSYNEQFF.

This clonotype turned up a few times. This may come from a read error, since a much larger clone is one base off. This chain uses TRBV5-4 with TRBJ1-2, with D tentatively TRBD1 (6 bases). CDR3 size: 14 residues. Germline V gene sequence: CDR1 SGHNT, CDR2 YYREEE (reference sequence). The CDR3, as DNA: TGTGCCAGCAGCCCAGTTGGGGGGCAGGATGGCTACCCCTTC. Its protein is CASSPVGGQDGYPF.

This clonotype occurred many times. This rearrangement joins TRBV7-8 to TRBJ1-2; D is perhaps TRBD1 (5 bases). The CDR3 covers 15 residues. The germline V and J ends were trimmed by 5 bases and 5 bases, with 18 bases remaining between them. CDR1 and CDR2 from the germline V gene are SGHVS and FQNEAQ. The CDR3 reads CASSPKTGRPYGYTF. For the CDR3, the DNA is TGTGCCAGCAGCCCAAAAACAGGCCGGCCTTATGGCTACACCTTC.

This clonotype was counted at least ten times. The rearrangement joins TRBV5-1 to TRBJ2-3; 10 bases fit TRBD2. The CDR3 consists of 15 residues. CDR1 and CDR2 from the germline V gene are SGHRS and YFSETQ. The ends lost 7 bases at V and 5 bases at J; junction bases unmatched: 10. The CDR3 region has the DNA TGCGCCAGCCAGATGCTAGCGGGAGTTGGAGATACGCAGTATTTT. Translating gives CASQMLAGVGDTQYF.

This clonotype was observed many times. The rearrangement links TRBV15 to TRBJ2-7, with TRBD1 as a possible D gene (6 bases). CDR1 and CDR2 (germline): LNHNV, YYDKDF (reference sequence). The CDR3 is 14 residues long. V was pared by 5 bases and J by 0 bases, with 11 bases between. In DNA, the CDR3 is TGTGCCACCAGCCAGGACAGAGGCTCCTACGAGCAGTACTTC. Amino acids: CATSQDRGSYEQYF.

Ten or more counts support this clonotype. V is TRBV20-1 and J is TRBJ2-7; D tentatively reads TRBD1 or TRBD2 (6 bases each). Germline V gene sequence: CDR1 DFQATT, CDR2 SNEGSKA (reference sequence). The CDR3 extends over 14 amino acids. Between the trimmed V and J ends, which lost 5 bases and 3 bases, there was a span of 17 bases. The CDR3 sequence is CSAAEARGLYEQYF. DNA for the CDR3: TGCAGTGCTGCCGAGGCCAGGGGACTCTACGAGCAGTACTTC.

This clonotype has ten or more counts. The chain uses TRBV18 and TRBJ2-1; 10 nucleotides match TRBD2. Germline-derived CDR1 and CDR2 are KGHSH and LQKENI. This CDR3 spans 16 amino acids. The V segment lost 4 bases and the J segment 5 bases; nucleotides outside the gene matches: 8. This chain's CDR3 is CASSLSSGRLDNEQFF. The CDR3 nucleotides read TGTGCCAGCTCACTCAGTAGCGGGAGGCTCGACAATGAGCAGTTCTTC.

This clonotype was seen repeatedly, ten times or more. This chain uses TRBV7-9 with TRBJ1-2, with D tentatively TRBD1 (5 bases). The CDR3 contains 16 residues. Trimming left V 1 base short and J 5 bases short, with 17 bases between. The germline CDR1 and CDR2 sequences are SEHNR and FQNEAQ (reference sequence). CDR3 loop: CASSLDSPGSLYGYTF. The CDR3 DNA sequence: TGTGCCAGCAGCTTAGATTCGCCAGGGAGTTTATATGGCTACACCTTC.

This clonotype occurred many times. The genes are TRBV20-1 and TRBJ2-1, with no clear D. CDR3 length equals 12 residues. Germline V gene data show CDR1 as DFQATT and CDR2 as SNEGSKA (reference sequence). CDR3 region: CSAPQTYNEQFF. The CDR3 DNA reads TGCAGCGCTCCGCAGACCTACAATGAGCAGTTCTTC.